This TCR beta chain was documented in a study of cytomegalovirus exposure and HLA in healthy donors. Study-wide context: Among the roughly 400 genotyped donors, just over 80% were placed in the Caucasian-associated ancestry cluster. General observations from the study: Highest at DRB1 and lowest at HLA-C, TCR association rates differed among HLA loci in a later analysis. Later analysis demonstrated an association between a missense DCLRE1C variant and TCR beta V- and J-gene trimming.

Among the donors, all were healthy bone marrow donors. The PCR contained 60 Vbeta and 13 Jbeta primers. The data were produced by immunoSEQ multiplex PCR, yet TCRdb's version contains in-frame clones alone and is incomplete. Among 150,000 to 200,000 clones listed, 80% to 85% were seen once. On this clone: Its antigen is not identified.

The CDR3 is 13 residues long. Trimming pared 5 bases from V and 7 bases from J, leaving 12 bases between. Per germline, CDR1 SGHTA and CDR2 FQGTGA. The TCR originated in a woman under 30 in good health and CMV-seropositive. The V and J genes are TRBV7-3 and TRBJ1-5; unclear D gene. The material sequenced was PBMCs. CDR3 DNA: TGTGCCAGCAGCCCCCCGGGTGAACAGCCCCAGCATTTT. Protein product: CASSPPGEQPQHF.